The clone carrying this T cell receptor (beta chain) was seen more than once but under ten times. Its antigen is not identified. The CDR3 has 12 amino acids. The V gene's germline CDR1 is SQVTM and CDR2 ANQGSEA. V shed 0 bases and J shed 5 bases, with 7 bases lying between them. This sample stems from a study of regulatory T cells in long-lasting Graves disease. Whole-study results and caveats: Among persistent patients, a larger number of public clonotypes were shared (approximately 3,000) than among newly diagnosed patients (roughly 1,000).

Indicated time point: newly diagnosed GD, antithyroid drugs for less than 3 months. PBMC RNA served as the TCR library source. Sequencing libraries for TCR beta were prepared with iRepertoire HTBI primers and Arm-PCR of CDR3 regions. Original processing notes: Samples revealed roughly 62 TRBV and 14 TRBJ segments. TCRdb called the multiplex PCR reads again in MiXCR, with one record for every CDR3 protein. Here the V and J calls rest on TCRdb's processing, not on the authors' analysis. The sample lists about 370,000 distinct CDR3 sequences, 15% to 18% occurring once. J is TRBJ2-5 and V is TRBV29-1; no definite D call. The specimen comprised peripheral blood mononuclear cells (PBMCs), sampled at new diagnosis, from a patient treated with antithyroid drugs. This sequence originates from a female donor with Graves disease. The CDR3 loop reads CSVEDPAETQYF. The CDR3 DNA is TGCAGCGTTGAAGATCCCGCCGAGACCCAGTACTTC.